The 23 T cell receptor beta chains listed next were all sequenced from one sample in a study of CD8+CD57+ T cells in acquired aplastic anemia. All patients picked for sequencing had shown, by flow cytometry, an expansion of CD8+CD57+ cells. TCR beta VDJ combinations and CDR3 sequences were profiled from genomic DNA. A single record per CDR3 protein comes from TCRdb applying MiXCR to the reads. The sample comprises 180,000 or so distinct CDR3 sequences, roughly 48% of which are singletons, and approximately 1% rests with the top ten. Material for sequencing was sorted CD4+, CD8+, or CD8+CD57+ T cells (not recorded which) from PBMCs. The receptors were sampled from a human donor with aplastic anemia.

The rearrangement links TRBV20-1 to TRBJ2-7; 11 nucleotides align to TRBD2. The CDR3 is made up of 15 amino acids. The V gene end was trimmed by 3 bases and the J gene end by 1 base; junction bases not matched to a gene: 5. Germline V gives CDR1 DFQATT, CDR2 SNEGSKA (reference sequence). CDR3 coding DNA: TGCAGTGCTAGTGTTGGGACTAGCGGATCCTACGAGCAGTACTTC. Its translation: CSASVGTSGSYEQYF.

For the CDR3, the DNA is TGTGCCACCAGCAGAGCCAGCACCTACAATGAGCAGTTCTTC. It encodes CATSRASTYNEQFF. The V gene is TRBV15, the J gene TRBJ2-1; D is uncertain. Germline V gene lookup returns CDR1 LNHNV and CDR2 YYDKDF (reference sequence). The V end was cut by 1 base, the J end by 2 bases, with 6 bases between. The CDR3 consists of 14 residues. The whole variable domain, filled in from reference TRBV15 and TRBJ2-1, reads DAMVIQNPRYQVTQFGKPVTLSCSQTLNHNVMYWYQQKSSQAPKLLFHYYDKDFNNEADTPDNFQSRRPNTSFCFLDIRSPGLGDTAMYLCATSRASTYNEQFFGPGTRLTVL.

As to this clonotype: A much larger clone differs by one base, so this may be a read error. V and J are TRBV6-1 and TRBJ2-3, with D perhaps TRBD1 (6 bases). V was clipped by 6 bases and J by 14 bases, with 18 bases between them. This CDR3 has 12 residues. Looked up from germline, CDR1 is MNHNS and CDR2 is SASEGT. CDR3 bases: TGTGCCAGCAGCATACAGACAGGTTATTGGTATTTT. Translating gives CASSIQTGYWYF.

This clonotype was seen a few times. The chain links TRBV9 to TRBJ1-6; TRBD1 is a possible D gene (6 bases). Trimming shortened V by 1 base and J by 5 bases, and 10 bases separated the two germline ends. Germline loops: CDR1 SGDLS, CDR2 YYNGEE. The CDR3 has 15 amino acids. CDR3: CASSVSPGDNSPLHF. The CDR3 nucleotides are TGTGCCAGCAGCGTATCGCCAGGGGATAATTCACCCCTCCACTTT.

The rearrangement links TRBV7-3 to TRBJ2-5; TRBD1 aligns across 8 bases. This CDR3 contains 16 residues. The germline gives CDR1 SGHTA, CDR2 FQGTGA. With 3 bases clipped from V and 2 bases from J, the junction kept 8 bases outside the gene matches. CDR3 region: CASSFRGQGPQETQYF. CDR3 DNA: TGTGCCAGCAGCTTCAGAGGACAGGGTCCTCAAGAGACCCAGTACTTC. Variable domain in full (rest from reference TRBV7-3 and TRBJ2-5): GAGVSQTPSNKVTEKGKYVELRCDPISGHTALYWYRQSLGQGPEFLIYFQGTGAADDSGLPNDRFFAVRPEGSVSTLKIQRTERGDSAVYLCASSFRGQGPQETQYFGPGTRLLVL.

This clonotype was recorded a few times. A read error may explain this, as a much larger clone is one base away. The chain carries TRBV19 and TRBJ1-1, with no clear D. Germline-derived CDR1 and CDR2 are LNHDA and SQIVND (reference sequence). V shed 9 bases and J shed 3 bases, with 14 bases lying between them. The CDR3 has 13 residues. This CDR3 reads CASKPPGYTEAFF. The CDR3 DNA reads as TGTGCCAGCAAACCCCCGGGCTACACTGAAGCTTTCTTT. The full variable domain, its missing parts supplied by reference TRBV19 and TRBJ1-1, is DGGITQSPKYLFRKEGQNVTLSCEQNLNHDAMYWYRQDPGQGLRLIYYSQIVNDFQKGDIAEGYSVSREKKESFPLTVTSAQKNPTAFYLCASKPPGYTEAFFGQGTRLTVV.

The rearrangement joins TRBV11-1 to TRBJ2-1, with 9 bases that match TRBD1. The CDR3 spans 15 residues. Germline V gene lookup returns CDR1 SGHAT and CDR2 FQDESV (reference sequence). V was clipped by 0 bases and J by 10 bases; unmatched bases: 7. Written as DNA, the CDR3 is TGTGCCAGCAGCTTAGCGGGGACAGGGTCGTTGGAGCAGTTCTTC. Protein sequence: CASSLAGTGSLEQFF.

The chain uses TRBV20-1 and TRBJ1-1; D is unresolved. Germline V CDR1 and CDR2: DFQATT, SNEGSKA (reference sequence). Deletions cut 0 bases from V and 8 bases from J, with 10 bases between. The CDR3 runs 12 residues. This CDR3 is CSARDGTFEAFF. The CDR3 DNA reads TGCAGTGCTAGAGATGGTACGTTCGAAGCTTTCTTT.

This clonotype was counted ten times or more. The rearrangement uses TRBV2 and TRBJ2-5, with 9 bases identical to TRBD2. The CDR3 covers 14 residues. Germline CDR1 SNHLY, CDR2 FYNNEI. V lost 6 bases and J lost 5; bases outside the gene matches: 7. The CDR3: CASRPGTSSETQYF. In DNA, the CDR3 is TGTGCCAGCAGACCCGGGACTAGCTCGGAGACCCAGTACTTC.

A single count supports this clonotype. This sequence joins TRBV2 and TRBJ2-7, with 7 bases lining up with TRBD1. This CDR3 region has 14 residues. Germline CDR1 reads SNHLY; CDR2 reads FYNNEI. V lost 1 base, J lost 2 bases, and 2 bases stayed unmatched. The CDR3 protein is CASSEDGTAYEQYF. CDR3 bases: TGTGCCAGCAGTGAAGATGGGACAGCCTACGAGCAGTACTTC.

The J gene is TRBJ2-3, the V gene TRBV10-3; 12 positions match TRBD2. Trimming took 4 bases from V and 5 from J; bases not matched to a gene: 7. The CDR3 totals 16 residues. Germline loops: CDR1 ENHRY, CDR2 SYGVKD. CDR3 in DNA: TGTGCCATCAGTGCTAGCGGGGGGGTGTTGGAAGATACGCAGTATTTT. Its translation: CAISASGGVLEDTQYF.

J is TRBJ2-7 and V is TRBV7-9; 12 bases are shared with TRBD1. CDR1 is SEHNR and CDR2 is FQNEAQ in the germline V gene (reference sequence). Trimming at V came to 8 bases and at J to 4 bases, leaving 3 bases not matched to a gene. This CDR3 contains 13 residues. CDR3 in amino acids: CASLGQGAYEQYF. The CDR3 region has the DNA TGTGCCAGCCTGGGACAGGGGGCTTACGAGCAGTACTTC.

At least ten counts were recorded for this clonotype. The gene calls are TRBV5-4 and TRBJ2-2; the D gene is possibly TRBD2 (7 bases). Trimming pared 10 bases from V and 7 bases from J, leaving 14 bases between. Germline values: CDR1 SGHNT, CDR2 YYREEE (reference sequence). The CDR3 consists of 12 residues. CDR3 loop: CAGGREGGELFF. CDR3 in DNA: TGTGCCGGGGGCAGGGAGGGCGGGGAGCTGTTTTTT.

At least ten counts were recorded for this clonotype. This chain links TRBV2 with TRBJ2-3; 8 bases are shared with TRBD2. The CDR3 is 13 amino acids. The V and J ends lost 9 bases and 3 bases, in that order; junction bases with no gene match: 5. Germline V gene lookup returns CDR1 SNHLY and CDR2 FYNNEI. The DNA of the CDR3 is TGTGCCAGTCAACTAGCGGATACAGATACGCAGTATTTT. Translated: CASQLADTDTQYF.

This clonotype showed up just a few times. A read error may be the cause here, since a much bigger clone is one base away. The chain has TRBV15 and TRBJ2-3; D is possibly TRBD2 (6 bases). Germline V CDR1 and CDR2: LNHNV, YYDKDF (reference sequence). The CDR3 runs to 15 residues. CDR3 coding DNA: TGTGCCACCAGCAGAGATCGGGGGAGCACAGATGCGCAGTATTTT. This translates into CATSRDRGSTDAQYF. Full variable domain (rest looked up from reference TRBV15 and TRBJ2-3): DAMVIQNPRYQVTQFGKPVTLSCSQTLNHNVMYWYQQKSSQAPKLLFHYYDKDFNNEADTPDNFQSRRPNTSFCFLDIRSPGLGDTAMYLCATSRDRGSTDAQYFGPGTRLTVL.

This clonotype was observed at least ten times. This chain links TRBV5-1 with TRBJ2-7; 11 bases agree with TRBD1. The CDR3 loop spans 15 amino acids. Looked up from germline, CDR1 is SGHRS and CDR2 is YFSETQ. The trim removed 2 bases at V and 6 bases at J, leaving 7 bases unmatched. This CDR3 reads CASSFGQGASSEQYF. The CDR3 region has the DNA TGCGCCAGCAGCTTCGGACAGGGGGCATCAAGCGAGCAGTACTTC.

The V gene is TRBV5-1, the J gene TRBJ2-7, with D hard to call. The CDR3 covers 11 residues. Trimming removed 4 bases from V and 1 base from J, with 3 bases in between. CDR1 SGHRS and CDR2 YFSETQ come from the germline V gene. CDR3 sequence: CASSKSYEQYF. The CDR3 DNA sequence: TGCGCCAGCAGCAAGTCCTACGAGCAGTACTTC.

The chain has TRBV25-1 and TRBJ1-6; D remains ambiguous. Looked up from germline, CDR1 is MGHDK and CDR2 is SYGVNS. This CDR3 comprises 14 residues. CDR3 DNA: TGTGCTAGACCCGGGGAATCCTATAATTCACCCCTCCACTTT. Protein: CARPGESYNSPLHF.

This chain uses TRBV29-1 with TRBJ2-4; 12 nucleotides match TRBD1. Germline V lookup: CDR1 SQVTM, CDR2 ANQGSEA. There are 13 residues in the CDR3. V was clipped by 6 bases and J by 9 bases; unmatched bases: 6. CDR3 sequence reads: CSVPGQGAIIQYF. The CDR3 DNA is TGCAGCGTCCCGGGACAGGGGGCAATCATTCAGTACTTC. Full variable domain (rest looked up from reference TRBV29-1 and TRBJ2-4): SAVISQKPSRDICQRGTSLTIQCQVDSQVTMMFWYRQQPGQSLTLIATANQGSEATYESGFVIDKFPISRPNLTFSTLTVSNMSPEDSSIYLCSVPGQGAIIQYFGAGTRLSVL.

CDR3: CSVGESGSYEQYF. The CDR3, as DNA: TGCAGCGTGGGGGAGTCTGGGTCCTACGAGCAGTACTTC. The chain links TRBV29-1 to TRBJ2-7; D might be TRBD1 or TRBD2, each matching 5 bases. Germline CDR1 SQVTM, CDR2 ANQGSEA. The CDR3 contains 13 residues. Trimming removed 6 bases at V and 1 base at J, with 13 bases between.

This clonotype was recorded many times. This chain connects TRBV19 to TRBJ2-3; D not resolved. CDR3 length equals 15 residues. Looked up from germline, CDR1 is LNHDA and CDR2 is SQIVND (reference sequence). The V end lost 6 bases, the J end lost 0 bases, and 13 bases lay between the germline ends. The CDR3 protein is CASSTGGVSTDTQYF. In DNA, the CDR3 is TGTGCCAGTAGCACCGGTGGGGTAAGCACAGATACGCAGTATTTT. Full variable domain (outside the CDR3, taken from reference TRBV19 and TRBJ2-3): DGGITQSPKYLFRKEGQNVTLSCEQNLNHDAMYWYRQDPGQGLRLIYYSQIVNDFQKGDIAEGYSVSREKKESFPLTVTSAQKNPTAFYLCASSTGGVSTDTQYFGPGTRLTVL.

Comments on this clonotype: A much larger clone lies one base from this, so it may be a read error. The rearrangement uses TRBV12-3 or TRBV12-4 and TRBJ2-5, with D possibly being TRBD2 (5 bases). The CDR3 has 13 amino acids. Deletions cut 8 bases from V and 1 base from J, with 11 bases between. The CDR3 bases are TGTGCCAGCGGAGGACGCTCCCAAGAGACCCAGTACTTC. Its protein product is CASGGRSQETQYF.

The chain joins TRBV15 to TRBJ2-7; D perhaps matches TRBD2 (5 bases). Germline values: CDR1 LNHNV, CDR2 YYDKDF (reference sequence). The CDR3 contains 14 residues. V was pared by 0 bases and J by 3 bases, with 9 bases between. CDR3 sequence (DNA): TGTGCCACCAGCAGAGATAGTGGGAGCTACGAGCAGTACTTC. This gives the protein CATSRDSGSYEQYF. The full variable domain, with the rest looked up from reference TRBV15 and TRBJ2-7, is DAMVIQNPRYQVTQFGKPVTLSCSQTLNHNVMYWYQQKSSQAPKLLFHYYDKDFNNEADTPDNFQSRRPNTSFCFLDIRSPGLGDTAMYLCATSRDSGSYEQYFGPGTRLTVT.